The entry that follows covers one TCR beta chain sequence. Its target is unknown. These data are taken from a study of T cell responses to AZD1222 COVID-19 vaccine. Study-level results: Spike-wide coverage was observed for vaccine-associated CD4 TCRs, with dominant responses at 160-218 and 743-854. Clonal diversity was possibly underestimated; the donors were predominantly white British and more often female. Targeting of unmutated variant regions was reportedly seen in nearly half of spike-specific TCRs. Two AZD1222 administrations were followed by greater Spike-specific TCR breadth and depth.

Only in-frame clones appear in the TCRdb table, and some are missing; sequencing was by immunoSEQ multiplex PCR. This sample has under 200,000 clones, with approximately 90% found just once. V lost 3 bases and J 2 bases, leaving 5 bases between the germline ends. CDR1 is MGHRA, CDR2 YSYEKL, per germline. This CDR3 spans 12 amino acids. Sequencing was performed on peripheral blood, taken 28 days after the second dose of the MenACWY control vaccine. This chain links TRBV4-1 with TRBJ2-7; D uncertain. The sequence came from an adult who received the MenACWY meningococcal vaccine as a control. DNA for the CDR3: TGCGCCAGCAGCCATCGCACCTACGAGCAGTACTTC. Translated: CASSHRTYEQYF.